The entry that follows covers one TCR beta chain sequence. With 6 bases clipped from V and 2 bases from J, the junction kept 7 bases outside the gene matches. Germline V gives CDR1 MDHEN, CDR2 SYDVKM. The CDR3 extends over 15 amino acids. As processed by the authors: Reference gene primer amplification gave nucleated cell count estimates. Profiled with immunoSEQ multiplex PCR; TCRdb holds only in-frame clones, not every one. The V and J calls and clone size come from that table; D and trimming were worked out from the DNA. The sample holds approximately 190,000 clones, over 80% seen once. The data were taken from a study of blood T cell repertoires in COVID-19.

The specimen was peripheral blood. The chain couples TRBV28 to TRBJ1-5; 7 bases align to TRBD1. The sequence derives from a woman aged 40 to 50 with acute or convalescent COVID-19. The chain's CDR3 is CASRPTGMGNQPQHF. The CDR3 bases are TGTGCCAGCAGGCCGACAGGGATGGGCAATCAGCCCCAGCATTTT.